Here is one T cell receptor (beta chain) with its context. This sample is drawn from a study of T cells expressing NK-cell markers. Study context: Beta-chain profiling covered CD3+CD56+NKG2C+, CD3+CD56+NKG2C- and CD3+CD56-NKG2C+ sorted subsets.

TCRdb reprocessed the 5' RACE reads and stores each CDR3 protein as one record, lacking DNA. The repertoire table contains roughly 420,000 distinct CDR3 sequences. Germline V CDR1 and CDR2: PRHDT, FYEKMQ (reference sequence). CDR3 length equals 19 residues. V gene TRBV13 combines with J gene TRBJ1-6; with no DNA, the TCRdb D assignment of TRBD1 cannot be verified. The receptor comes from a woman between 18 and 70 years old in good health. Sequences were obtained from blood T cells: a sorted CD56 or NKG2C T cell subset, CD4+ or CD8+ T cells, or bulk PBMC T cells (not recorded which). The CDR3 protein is CASSLGGQGPSSYNSPLHF.